This T cell receptor beta chain was recorded in a study of CD8 T cells in ankylosing spondylitis. Study observations and caveats: Previous work reported some of these motif variants in the synovial fluid and blood of reactive arthritis. One TCR beta motif, made up of under ten highly homologous variants, appeared characteristic of ankylosing spondylitis blood. Reported data indicate significant enrichment of disease-linked clones within matched ankylosing spondylitis synovial fluid.

Molecular-barcoded quantitative 5'-RACE produced these TCR beta libraries. One entry per CDR3 protein, called by TCRdb with MiXCR from the 5' RACE reads. The sample has approximately 520,000 distinct CDR3 sequences; less than 6% are singletons. Ten or more counts support this clonotype. As yet, its antigen is unknown. The receptor's source is a male donor with ankylosing spondylitis. Sequencing was done on a sample of blood, either unsorted or a sorted T cell fraction (not recorded which).

As DNA, the CDR3 is TGCGCCAGCAGTGATAGGCGGGCCAGCAACCTCCAAGAGACCCAGTACTTC. Encoded protein: CASSDRRASNLQETQYF. The V and J genes are TRBV10-1 and TRBJ2-5; a weak D match, TRBD2 (5 bases). The germline V and J ends were trimmed by 3 bases and 1 base, with 18 bases remaining between them. The germline V gene encodes CDR1 WNHNN and CDR2 SYGVQD (reference sequence). The CDR3 is 17 residues long.